Presented here are 7 T cell receptor beta chains from one specimen sequenced in a study of shared clonotypes between healthy human individuals (dated by TCRdb to the early 2020s). Library preparation used the immunoSEQ multiplex PCR assay. TCRdb carries this immuneACCESS record with in-frame sequences only. Its versions omit some clonotypes, under half of them owing to an unresolved V gene in the studies checked, with the rest unexplained. Present in this sample are 2 million to 2.5 million clones, roughly 93% of which were seen just once. The ten top clones hold roughly 0.39% of the sample. The sequenced sample was naive CD4+ T cells from PBMCs. Interpreted using the paper, the cell subset or site label stands for: CD45RA+ positively selected. Receptors were obtained from a man between 18 and 29 years old in good health. Some clones in this sample may be carry-over from other donors' samples.

The J gene is TRBJ1-1, the V gene TRBV6-1; maybe TRBD1 (5 bases). V gave up 4 bases and J gave up 11 bases, with 17 bases separating them. This CDR3 spans 13 amino acids. Germline values: CDR1 MNHNS, CDR2 SASEGT. CDR3 DNA: TGTGCCAGCAGTGGCAGGGACCGTGGTTGGGCTTTCTTT. Translating it yields CASSGRDRGWAFF.

The chain links TRBV29-1 to TRBJ2-1; D is possibly TRBD2 (6 bases). The germline V gene encodes CDR1 SQVTM and CDR2 ANQGSEA. Between the trimmed V and J ends, which lost 8 bases and 9 bases, there was a span of 26 bases. The CDR3 contains 15 residues. This CDR3 reads CSTRAALTGGSEQFF. CDR3 DNA: TGCAGCACCCGAGCCGCCCTTACCGGGGGTAGTGAGCAGTTCTTC.

The gene calls are TRBV30 and TRBJ1-6; D unclear. V lost 2 bases, J lost 10 bases, and 18 bases lay in between. Germline CDR1 and CDR2: GTSNPN and SVGIG (reference sequence). CDR3 size: 15 residues. As DNA, the CDR3 is TGTGCCTGGAGTATCCCCGGCCTGAATGGGTCACCCCTCCACTTT. Translated: CAWSIPGLNGSPLHF. The full variable domain, in which reference TRBV30 and TRBJ1-6 provide the parts outside the CDR3, is SQTIHQWPATLVQPVGSPLSLECTVEGTSNPNLYWYRQAAGRGLQLLFYSVGIGQISSEVPQNLSASRPQDRQFILSSKKLLLSDSGFYLCAWSIPGLNGSPLHFGNGTRLTVT.

The chain carries TRBV9 and TRBJ2-7; 9 nucleotides match TRBD2. V was pared by 1 base and J by 3 bases, with 2 bases of the junction left unmatched. The CDR3 sequence is 14 residues long. Germline CDR1 SGDLS, CDR2 YYNGEE. CDR3 nucleotides: TGTGCCAGCAGCGTACTTAGCGGGAGCTACGAGCAGTACTTC. It encodes CASSVLSGSYEQYF. The full variable domain, completed using reference TRBV9 and TRBJ2-7, is DSGVTQTPKHLITATGQRVTLRCSPRSGDLSVYWYQQSLDQGLQFLIQYYNGEERAKGNILERFSAQQFPDLHSELNLSSLELGDSALYFCASSVLSGSYEQYFGPGTRLTVT.

The chain combines TRBV7-9 with TRBJ1-2; 8 bases are a match to TRBD1. CDR3 size: 16 residues. The V and J ends lost 5 bases and 6 bases, in that order; junction bases with no gene match: 14. The germline V gene encodes CDR1 SEHNR and CDR2 FQNEAQ (reference sequence). This CDR3 is CASSPHFGQGVDGYTF. DNA for the CDR3: TGTGCCAGCAGCCCCCACTTTGGACAGGGTGTGGATGGCTACACCTTC. Full variable domain (outside the CDR3, taken from reference TRBV7-9 and TRBJ1-2): DTGVSQNPRHKITKRGQNVTFRCDPISEHNRLYWYRQTLGQGPEFLTYFQNEAQLEKSRLLSDRFSAERPKGSFSTLEIQRTEQGDSAMYLCASSPHFGQGVDGYTFGSGTRLTVV.

This sequence joins TRBV2 and TRBJ2-1; unclear D gene. The CDR3 has 12 residues. Trimming stripped 2 bases from V and 6 bases from J, with 5 bases between. Per germline, CDR1 SNHLY and CDR2 FYNNEI. The CDR3 is CASSELSNEQFF. DNA of the CDR3: TGTGCCAGCAGTGAATTGAGCAATGAGCAGTTCTTC.

This chain uses TRBV15 with TRBJ2-7; 9 bases line up with TRBD1. Trimming took 9 bases from V and 9 from J; bases not matched to a gene: 15. Germline loops: CDR1 LNHNV, CDR2 YYDKDF (reference sequence). This CDR3 has 14 amino acids. CDR3 protein: CATSPGTGTEGQYF. CDR3 coding DNA: TGTGCCACAAGTCCCGGGACAGGGACGGAGGGGCAGTACTTC.